This T cell receptor beta chain was profiled in a study of blood T cell repertoires in COVID-19. Study as a whole: Sites in the United States, Italy and Spain provided acute and convalescent COVID-19 samples. Sample material is recorded as cDNA or gDNA derived from T cells, B-cell-depleted T cells, or PBMCs.

V lost 6 bases, J lost 5 bases, and 5 bases stayed unmatched. Germline values: CDR1 LGHNA, CDR2 YNFKEQ. This CDR3 spans 14 amino acids. In the authors' workflow: Nucleated cell number was recorded as an estimate derived from reference gene primer amplification. The repertoire was sequenced with immunoSEQ multiplex PCR; TCRdb's copy has only in-frame clones and lacks some. V, J and clone size reflect that table, while D and trimming were determined from the DNA. The sample has 200,000 to 300,000 clones; around four fifths are singletons. Sequenced sample: peripheral blood. This chain joins TRBV4-2 and TRBJ2-2; the match to TRBD1 covers 8 bases. The TCR was taken from a woman aged 55-70 years with active or convalescent COVID-19. The DNA of the CDR3 is TGTGCCAGCAGACCACAGGGGGGAACCGGGGAGCTGTTTTTT. It is translated as CASRPQGGTGELFF.